This T cell receptor (beta chain) stems from a study of early T cells in non-severe SARS-CoV-2 infection. Study as a whole: Chains were unpaired, as sequencing was done on bulk RNA from unsorted whole blood.

Points from the study as a whole: Matching with VDJdb favored anti-spike CD8 responses (missing private and CD4 specificities).

The library protocol tagged individual cDNA molecules with unique molecular identifiers. Each CDR3 protein gets one entry after TCRdb re-called the 5' RACE reads with MiXCR. The sample lists tens of thousands of distinct CDR3 sequences, 7.5% to 9.5% occurring once. The CDR3 has 13 amino acids. Trimming took 5 bases from V and 8 from J, leaving 15 bases between them. The germline CDR1 and CDR2 sequences are SGHVS and FNYEAQ. This clonotype was seen a handful of times. The antigen is unknown. The source was whole blood, collected at baseline. The rearrangement links TRBV7-6 to TRBJ1-2; TRBD1 is a possible D gene (5 bases). The TCR sequence derives from an adult who was a healthcare worker with PCR-confirmed SARS-CoV-2 infection or an uninfected control (not recorded which). The CDR3 coding sequence is TGTGCCAGCAGCCTAGGGGCCTGGGGAGGCTACACCTTC. Amino acid sequence: CASSLGAWGGYTF.